The 5 T cell receptor beta chains reported below all come from one sample, sequenced in a study of cytotoxic CD8 clonotypes in ibrutinib-treated CLL. Measured with immunoSEQ multiplex PCR; TCRdb has only the in-frame clones, and not every one. In the table there are about 68,000 clones, approximately 70% of which are singletons. The material was PBMCs, obtained after 12 months of ibrutinib treatment. The receptors were sampled from a human donor with chronic lymphocytic leukemia.

The gene calls are TRBV6-4 and TRBJ1-2; weak D call: TRBD1 (5 bases). Germline V gene lookup returns CDR1 MRHNA and CDR2 SNTAGT. V lost 6 bases and J 3 bases, leaving 20 bases between the germline ends. The CDR3 has 16 amino acids. CDR3 sequence (DNA): TGTGCCAGCAGCCCCCGGGCAGGGAGAACGGACTATGGCTACACCTTC. Its translation: CASSPRAGRTDYGYTF.

The V call is TRBV4-1, the J call TRBJ1-4; TRBD1 might be the D (6 bases). Deletions cut 3 bases from V and 8 bases from J, with 13 bases between. This CDR3 is 14 amino acids long. Germline V gene data show CDR1 as MGHRA and CDR2 as YSYEKL. The CDR3 DNA reads as TGCGCCAGCAGCCACAGGGGAGTCTCGGAAAAACTGTTTTTT. This codes for CASSHRGVSEKLFF.

This clone was recorded once. V is TRBV7-2 and J is TRBJ2-5; D gene ambiguous. Germline V CDR1 and CDR2: SGHTA, FQGNSA. Trimming cost V 5 bases and J 3 bases, with 4 bases left between them. This CDR3 is 11 amino acids long. The CDR3 reads CASSLKETQYF. In DNA, the CDR3 is TGTGCCAGCAGCCTAAAAGAGACCCAGTACTTC.

The chain couples TRBV5-1 to TRBJ2-6, with D uncertain. Trimming removed 3 bases at V and 2 bases at J, with 0 bases between. The germline CDR1 and CDR2 sequences are SGHRS and YFSETQ. The CDR3 runs 12 residues. The CDR3 sequence: CASSSGANVLTF. DNA of the CDR3: TGCGCCAGCAGCTCTGGGGCCAACGTCCTGACTTTC. Supplemented by reference TRBV5-1 and TRBJ2-6, the full variable domain reads KAGVTQTPRYLIKTRGQQVTLSCSPISGHRSVSWYQQTPGQGLQFLFEYFSETQRNKGNFPGRFSGRQFSNSRSEMNVSTLELGDSALYLCASSSGANVLTFGAGSRLTVL.

This chain links TRBV6-6 with TRBJ1-5, with a possible D match to TRBD1 (5 bases). This CDR3 is 15 amino acids long. Germline V gene data show CDR1 as MNHNY and CDR2 as SVGAGI (reference sequence). The ends were cut back, 5 bases at V and 6 bases at J, with 17 bases in the middle. The CDR3 loop is CASSTTGTGSQPQHF. The DNA for the CDR3 is TGTGCCAGCAGTACCACAGGTACCGGTTCTCAGCCCCAGCATTTT.